What follows are 21 T cell receptor beta chains derived from one specimen sequenced in a study of human T cells and chemical hapten exposure. Using its own MiXCR run on the RACE reads, TCRdb lists one record per CDR3 protein. The sample yields just under 350,000 distinct CDR3 sequences, about 7% seen once. The time point denotes: patch test 1, 2 weeks after DPC sensitization. This sample's treatment: therapeutic diphenylcyclopropenone sensitization with weekly scalp DPC. The sequenced sample was whole blood, obtained in connection with sensitization to the hapten diphenylcyclopropenone (DPC). Source of these receptors: a woman under 30 with alopecia areata. Some clones in this sample may be carry-over from other donors' samples.

As to this clonotype: The junction departs from germline at one end; a sequencing error may be responsible. This sequence joins TRBV12-3 or TRBV12-4 and TRBJ2-7, with 8 bases that match TRBD1. This CDR3 spans 13 amino acids. CDR3 coding DNA: TGTGCCGGCAGTTTGGACAGGGTCCACGAGCAGTACTTC. This codes for CAGSLDRVHEQYF.

This clonotype was observed a few times. The chain recombines TRBV6-2 or TRBV6-3 with TRBJ2-3; D may be TRBD2 (6 bases). CDR1 is MNHEY, CDR2 SVGEGT, per germline. The V gene lost 10 bases and the J gene lost 4 bases, with 15 bases spanning the gap. This CDR3 region has 13 residues. The CDR3 coding sequence is TGTGCCACCTCCTCGGGGGAGGCAGATACGCAGTATTTT. Protein sequence: CATSSGEADTQYF.

This sequence joins TRBV20-1 and TRBJ1-1; D is perhaps TRBD1 (6 bases). The V end was cut by 4 bases, the J end by 1 base, with 22 bases between. Germline V CDR1 and CDR2: DFQATT, SNEGSKA (reference sequence). The CDR3 has 17 residues. The CDR3 DNA reads as TGCAGTGCTATCTTATTCGCGGGGGCGGAGAGGAACACTGAAGCTTTCTTT. Encoded protein: CSAILFAGAERNTEAFF.

This clonotype occurred a few times. This chain uses TRBV6-5 with TRBJ1-1, with no clear D. Germline V gene sequence: CDR1 MNHEY, CDR2 SVGAGI. The CDR3 is made up of 14 amino acids. Trimming pared 8 bases from V and 3 bases from J, leaving 16 bases between. Written as DNA, the CDR3 is TGTGCCAGCTCATCGTGGGGATCGGACACTGAAGCTTTCTTT. It codes for CASSSWGSDTEAFF.

J is TRBJ2-2 and V is TRBV10-3; maybe TRBD1 (5 bases). The CDR3 is 17 amino acids. V was shortened by 2 bases and J by 2 bases, with 15 bases between the two germline ends. Germline CDR1 is ENHRY and CDR2 is SYGVKD. CDR3 coding DNA: TGTGCCATCAGTGAGACTTGGGGCACTCTAAACACCGGGGAGCTGTTTTTT. This encodes CAISETWGTLNTGELFF.

At least ten counts were recorded for this clonotype. The rearrangement links TRBV15 to TRBJ2-3; no clear D. This CDR3 contains 13 residues. Trimming took off 1 base at V and 2 bases at J, with 4 bases between the two ends. Germline assignment: CDR1 LNHNV and CDR2 YYDKDF (reference sequence). The CDR3 region is CATSRGTTDTQYF. The CDR3 DNA is TGTGCCACCAGCAGAGGCACCACAGATACGCAGTATTTT.

V gene TRBV5-8 combines with J gene TRBJ1-6; D remains ambiguous. Trimming left V 9 bases short and J 0 bases short, with 13 bases between. Germline CDR1 SGHTS, CDR2 YDEGEE. This CDR3 contains 15 residues. CDR3 amino acids: CATEPGSSYNSPLHF. CDR3 nucleotide sequence: TGTGCCACCGAACCGGGGAGCTCCTATAATTCACCCCTCCACTTT.

Concerning this clonotype itself: A much larger clone lies one base from this, so it may be a read error. The chain couples TRBV20-1 to TRBJ1-5; 8 bases align to TRBD1. The CDR3 covers 15 residues. From germline, CDR1 is DFQATT and CDR2 SNEGSKA (reference sequence). The chain's CDR3 is CSAARQGYSNQPKHF. CDR3 bases: TGCAGTGCTGCTCGACAGGGGTATAGCAATCAGCCCAAGCATTTT.

This clonotype has at least ten counts. The V gene is TRBV12-3 or TRBV12-4, the J gene TRBJ2-1; no firm D call. This CDR3 contains 12 residues. Trimming removed 7 bases from V and 6 bases from J, with 10 bases in between. Here the CDR3 reads CASTAGTNEQFF. The CDR3 nucleotides are TGTGCCAGCACCGCCGGAACCAATGAGCAGTTCTTC.

This clonotype was found a few times. The genes are TRBV14 and TRBJ2-1; D tentatively fits TRBD1 or TRBD2 (5 bases each). CDR1 is SGHDN and CDR2 is FVKESK in the germline V gene. This CDR3 is 20 amino acids long. V was cut by 4 bases and J by 3 bases, with 28 bases left in between. CDR3 region: CASSLFTGWGSDDLYNEQFF. DNA of the CDR3: TGTGCCAGCAGCCTATTCACGGGGTGGGGCAGTGACGATCTCTACAATGAGCAGTTCTTC.

This clonotype was found a few times. The chain has TRBV20-1 and TRBJ2-5; D is ambiguous. This CDR3 is 12 amino acids long. Per germline, CDR1 DFQATT and CDR2 SNEGSKA (reference sequence). The germline V and J ends were trimmed by 5 bases and 0 bases, with 7 bases remaining between them. The CDR3 loop is CSAEVHQETQYF. DNA of the CDR3: TGCAGTGCTGAGGTTCACCAAGAGACCCAGTACTTC.

For the CDR3, the DNA is TGTGCCAGCAGAATTAGAAGCGTCGTGGGGAACACTGAAGCTTTCTTT. This codes for CASRIRSVVGNTEAFF. This chain connects TRBV7-2 to TRBJ1-1; D is ambiguous. The germline V gene has CDR1 SGHTA and CDR2 FQGNSA. The CDR3 extends over 16 amino acids. V dropped 6 bases and J dropped 1 base, with 18 bases sitting between them.

J is TRBJ2-5 and V is TRBV29-1, with TRBD1 identical over 7 bases. The J segment lost 4 bases and the V segment lost 7 bases, leaving 15 bases of the junction unmatched. CDR1 is SQVTM, CDR2 ANQGSEA, per germline. The CDR3 spans 15 residues. CDR3 protein: CSAGAAQGEGETQYF. In nucleotides, the CDR3 is TGCAGCGCGGGCGCCGCGCAGGGGGAAGGAGAGACCCAGTACTTC.

This clonotype came up many times. The chain has TRBV29-1 and TRBJ1-2; 9 nucleotides agree with TRBD1. The V gene's germline CDR1 is SQVTM and CDR2 ANQGSEA. There are 13 residues in the CDR3. V was clipped by 6 bases and J by 5 bases; unmatched bases: 7. CDR3 bases: TGCAGCGTCGAGAGACAGGGGGGATATGGCTACACCTTC. Translated, it gives CSVERQGGYGYTF.

This clonotype was seen repeatedly, ten times or more. The chain uses TRBV27 and TRBJ2-1; D might be TRBD1 or TRBD2, each matching 5 bases. The CDR3 runs 16 residues. The germline V and J ends were trimmed by 0 bases and 8 bases, with 17 bases remaining between them. Germline loops: CDR1 MNHEY, CDR2 SMNVEV (reference sequence). CDR3 in DNA: TGTGCCAGCAGTTTATCCCCAGGGCTGGGAGACGATGAGCAGTTCTTC. Its protein product is CASSLSPGLGDDEQFF.

V usage is TRBV4-3 and J usage is TRBJ1-5; TRBD1 matches at 9 bases. This CDR3 is built from 17 residues. Looked up from germline, CDR1 is LGHNA and CDR2 is YSLEER. Trimming at V came to 0 bases and at J to 5 bases, leaving 8 bases not matched to a gene. CDR3 nucleotides: TGCGCCAGCAGCCAAGATCTGCGACAGGGGGGGGATCAGCCCCAGCATTTT. Protein sequence: CASSQDLRQGGDQPQHF.

The chain uses TRBV9 and TRBJ1-1; no definite D call. Germline assignment: CDR1 SGDLS and CDR2 YYNGEE. The CDR3 length is 14 residues. Deletions cut 3 bases from V and 4 bases from J, with 13 bases between. The CDR3 DNA reads TGTGCCAGCAGCGCCACCGACGGTTCCACTGAAGCTTTCTTT. Amino acid sequence: CASSATDGSTEAFF.

This clonotype was counted between two and nine times. The chain carries TRBV7-3 and TRBJ1-1; no clear D gene. The CDR3 has 14 residues. V was shortened by 1 base and J by 4 bases, with 10 bases between the two germline ends. CDR1 and CDR2 from the germline V gene are SGHTA and FQGTGA. The CDR3 sequence: CASSLSGYGTEAFF. The CDR3 DNA reads as TGTGCCAGCAGCTTAAGCGGGTACGGCACTGAAGCTTTCTTT.

This clonotype was observed at least ten times. The chain combines TRBV3-1 with TRBJ2-1; 7 nucleotides agree with TRBD2. Germline trimming cut 1 base from V and 12 bases from J; bases unmatched to any gene: 6. The CDR3 sequence is 13 residues long. Germline CDR1 and CDR2: LGHDT and YNNKEL (reference sequence). This CDR3 is CASSQGAERGQFF. CDR3 nucleotide sequence: TGTGCCAGCAGCCAAGGGGCCGAGCGGGGGCAGTTCTTC.

In its sample, this clonotype was seen a few times. The chain joins TRBV29-1 to TRBJ2-1; weak D call: TRBD2 (5 bases). The V gene's germline CDR1 is SQVTM and CDR2 ANQGSEA. V lost 5 bases, J lost 1 base, and 9 bases lay in between. CDR3 length equals 13 residues. The CDR3 DNA reads TGCAGCGTTCGGGGTGGTTCCTACAATGAGCAGTTCTTC. This encodes CSVRGGSYNEQFF.

The V call is TRBV3-1, the J call TRBJ1-4, with unresolved D. CDR1 and CDR2 from the germline V gene are LGHDT and YNNKEL (reference sequence). The CDR3 runs to 15 residues. Trimming left V 2 bases short and J 8 bases short, with 15 bases between. The chain's CDR3 is CASSQSSRVGEKLFF. DNA of the CDR3: TGTGCCAGCAGCCAATCTTCTAGGGTCGGGGAAAAACTGTTTTTT.